Below are 17 T cell receptor beta chains sequenced from a single sample in a study of blood T cell repertoires in COVID-19. Libraries were prepared by immunoSEQ multiplex PCR; TCRdb keeps only in-frame clonotypes and omits some of them. Among about 140,000 clones, 84% were seen once, and the ten largest hold roughly 10%. Sequenced: peripheral blood. The receptors derive from a man aged 55 to 69 with active or convalescent COVID-19.

The chain joins TRBV30 to TRBJ1-5, with TRBD1 as a possible D gene (5 bases). The V gene's germline CDR1 is GTSNPN and CDR2 SVGIG (reference sequence). This CDR3 has 12 amino acids. Trimming cost V 0 bases and J 7 bases, with 7 bases left between them. The CDR3 reads CAWSVGPQPQHF. The CDR3 DNA is TGTGCCTGGAGTGTGGGGCCACAGCCCCAGCATTTT.

V gene TRBV19 combines with J gene TRBJ2-7; 7 positions agree with TRBD2. This CDR3 contains 13 residues. The V gene end was trimmed by 3 bases and the J gene end by 5 bases; junction bases not matched to a gene: 4. Germline CDR1 LNHDA, CDR2 SQIVND (reference sequence). Here the CDR3 reads CASSIRAGNEQYV. Here the CDR3 DNA reads TGTGCCAGTAGTATTAGAGCGGGGAACGAGCAGTACGTC.

This clone has more than one count but fewer than ten. The chain carries TRBV21-1 and TRBJ2-7; the table's D call, TRBD1, has no DNA check behind it. TRBV21-1 is labeled a pseudogene. The CDR3 length is 12 residues. The CDR3 protein is CASRRDTPEQYV. CDR3 in DNA: TGTGCCAGCCGCCGGGACACTCCCGAGCAGTACGTC.

This chain uses TRBV9 with TRBJ2-5; D not certain. V lost 0 bases and J 2 bases, leaving 14 bases between the germline ends. Germline CDR1 is SGDLS and CDR2 is YYNGEE. This CDR3 is 16 amino acids long. The CDR3 loop reads CASSVAVGLNQETQYF. CDR3 sequence (DNA): TGTGCCAGCAGCGTAGCGGTGGGCCTAAATCAAGAGACCCAGTACTTC.

This chain links TRBV3-1 (or the pseudogene TRBV3-2) with TRBJ1-2; D not certain. Germline V gene sequence: CDR1 LGHDT, CDR2 YNNKEL (reference sequence). This CDR3 spans 13 amino acids. Trimming took 3 bases from V and 8 from J, leaving 13 bases between them. Written as DNA, the CDR3 is TGTGCCAGCAGCCATTTCCCGGGGAGGGGCTACACCTTC. Encoded protein: CASSHFPGRGYTF.

The chain recombines TRBV13 with TRBJ1-2; 7 positions match TRBD1. Trimming removed 4 bases from V and 3 bases from J; junction bases left unmatched: 5. The CDR3 is 14 amino acids. Germline CDR1 PRHDT, CDR2 FYEKMQ (reference sequence). CDR3 sequence: CASSSAGQYYGYTF. The CDR3 DNA is TGTGCCAGCAGCTCTGCGGGACAGTACTATGGCTACACCTTC.

The chain couples TRBV19 to TRBJ2-5, with 8 bases aligning to TRBD2. The CDR3 spans 13 residues. The V segment lost 8 bases and the J segment 4 bases; nucleotides outside the gene matches: 6. Germline-derived CDR1 and CDR2 are LNHDA and SQIVND (reference sequence). As DNA, the CDR3 is TGTGCCAGTTCAGCGGCGGGAGGAGAGACCCAGTACTTC. This encodes CASSAAGGETQYF. Supplemented by reference TRBV19 and TRBJ2-5, the full variable domain reads DGGITQSPKYLFRKEGQNVTLSCEQNLNHDAMYWYRQDPGQGLRLIYYSQIVNDFQKGDIAEGYSVSREKKESFPLTVTSAQKNPTAFYLCASSAAGGETQYFGPGTRLLVL.

CDR3 sequence (DNA): TGTGCCTGGAGTTTCAGCGGACTTAATGAAAAACTGTTTTTT. Translation: CAWSFSGLNEKLFF. The chain is built from TRBV30 and TRBJ1-4; D unclear. The CDR3 contains 14 residues. In germline, CDR1 is GTSNPN, CDR2 SVGIG (reference sequence). V shed 2 bases and J shed 4 bases, with 11 bases lying between them.

The CDR3 sequence: CASSLARTGYEQYF. The CDR3 nucleotides are TGTGCCAGCAGTTTAGCAAGGACAGGGTACGAGCAGTACTTC. The rearrangement links TRBV27 to TRBJ2-7; 8 positions match TRBD1. V dropped 2 bases and J dropped 4; count of bases not matched to a gene: 4. The CDR3 consists of 14 residues. Germline CDR1 MNHEY, CDR2 SMNVEV (reference sequence).

This clone was counted only a few times. The V and J genes are TRBV28 and TRBJ2-7; 13 positions match TRBD2. The CDR3 length is 16 residues. V shed 8 bases, J shed 7 bases, and the junction held 14 bases outside the gene matches. Germline V gives CDR1 MDHEN, CDR2 SYDVKM. CDR3 DNA: TGTGCCAGCGGAAGACTCGGACTAGCGGGAGTAGAAGAGCAGTACGTC. Translated, it gives CASGRLGLAGVEEQYV.

This sequence joins TRBV3-1 (or the pseudogene TRBV3-2) and TRBJ1-6; D remains ambiguous. The V and J ends lost 3 bases and 17 bases respectively, with 17 bases between them. The germline gives CDR1 LGHDT, CDR2 YNNKEL (reference sequence). The CDR3 covers 13 residues. The CDR3 DNA reads as TGTGCCAGCAGCCATGACCGGACTGGTTCCTTCCACTTT. Amino acid sequence: CASSHDRTGSFHF.

A single count supports this clone. The chain carries TRBV6-5 and TRBJ1-2; possibly TRBD1 for D (5 bases). Germline CDR1 reads MNHEY; CDR2 reads SVGAGI. With 6 bases removed from V and 4 bases from J, the gap between germline ends came to 18 bases. The length of the CDR3 is 15 residues. CDR3: CASSFSSGGLYGYTF. The CDR3 coding sequence is TGTGCCAGCAGCTTCTCTTCGGGGGGACTCTATGGCTACACCTTC.

The rearrangement joins TRBV4-3 to TRBJ2-1; D is possibly TRBD2 (5 bases). In germline, CDR1 is LGHNA, CDR2 YSLEER. This CDR3 spans 16 amino acids. Trimming left V 1 base short and J 3 bases short, with 13 bases between. CDR3 in amino acids: CASSQVTSIFYNEQFF. Here the CDR3 DNA reads TGCGCCAGCAGCCAAGTAACTAGTATTTTCTACAATGAGCAGTTCTTC.

This clone was found a few times. The chain uses TRBV10-1 and TRBJ1-5; TRBD1 aligns across 7 bases. CDR1 and CDR2 (germline): WNHNN, SYGVQD (reference sequence). CDR3 size: 13 residues. V was clipped by 3 bases and J by 6 bases; unmatched bases: 2. Here the CDR3 reads CASSEGGSQPQHF. In nucleotides, the CDR3 is TGCGCCAGCAGTGAAGGGGGCTCTCAGCCCCAGCATTTT.

Regarding this clone: At one boundary the junction diverges from the germline segment, which might be a read error. The chain couples TRBV2 to TRBJ1-1; maybe TRBD1 (6 bases). From germline, CDR1 is SNHLY and CDR2 FYNNEI. The CDR3 contains 12 residues. Written as DNA, the CDR3 is TGTGCCAGCAGCGAAGGGGGGGTCGGAGCTTTCTTT. It codes for CASSEGGVGAFF.

The gene calls are TRBV11-2 and TRBJ1-1; tentative D call: TRBD1 (5 bases). CDR3 size: 11 residues. Germline lookup yields CDR1 SGHAT and CDR2 FQNNGV. V was trimmed by 5 bases and J by 7 bases, leaving 8 bases between them. CDR3 sequence (DNA): TGTGCCAGCAGCCTCCAGGGTGAAGCTTTCTTT. Translated, it gives CASSLQGEAFF. The entire variable domain, with the rest obtained from reference TRBV11-2 and TRBJ1-1, is as follows: EAGVAQSPRYKIIEKRQSVAFWCNPISGHATLYWYQQILGQGPKLLIQFQNNGVVDDSQLPKDRFSAERLKGVDSTLKIQPAKLEDSAVYLCASSLQGEAFFGQGTRLTVV.

The genes are TRBV11-3 and TRBJ2-1; 9 bases line up with TRBD2. This CDR3 region has 16 residues. With 5 bases clipped from V and 3 bases from J, the junction kept 8 bases outside the gene matches. From germline, CDR1 is SGHNT and CDR2 YENEEA. The CDR3 DNA follows: TGTGCCAGCAGCCCTCTAGCGGGACTTTTCTACAATGAGCAGTTCTTC. As protein: CASSPLAGLFYNEQFF.